The TCR beta chain described here comes from a study of blood T cell repertoires in COVID-19 (dated by TCRdb to about 2020). About the investigation overall: Samples covering the acute and convalescent phases of COVID-19 were provided by collaborators in the United States, Italy and Spain. The dataset comprised deeply sampled blood TCRbeta repertoires from subjects exposed to, actively infected with, or recovered from COVID-19. The repertoires were released in a freely available public database intended as a resource for research on the immune response to SARS-CoV-2. Where available, HLA class I and class II types were obtained from metadata supplied by the sample provider rather than from assay-based typing. The samples were drawn from the first 160 participants of the ongoing ImmuneRACE study and from some 1,300 subjects provided by 6 global collaborators. The sample metadata nearly always contained a de-identified subject ID, COVID-19 status, age in years and sex. The prospective study material was composed of cDNA or gDNA derived from T cells, B-cell-depleted T cells, or PBMCs.

CDR1 and CDR2, looked up from the germline V gene (reference sequence), are LGHDT and YNNKEL. The CDR3 runs 16 residues from the cysteine to the phenylalanine. CDR3 DNA only is kept here, 48 bases in frame from base 1. Relative to germline, V is missing 0 bases and J is missing 1 base, with 5 bases of the junction outside any gene match. TCRbeta CDR3 regions were amplified from genomic DNA using the immunoSEQ Assay, a bias-controlled multiplex PCR. Per the authors' processing: The number of nucleated cells in each sample was estimated from the amplification of reference gene primers within the assay. To quantify the absolute abundance of each unique TCRbeta CDR3 rearrangement, sequence reads were collapsed and filtered. For each sample, productive Simpson clonality was calculated as the square root of Simpson's diversity index across productive rearrangements. Not all clones reach the TCRdb copy of this immuneACCESS table, which keeps in-frame sequences only. Checked studies attribute under half of the gap to unresolved V genes and leave the rest unexplained. The V and J calls and clone size come from that table; D and trimming were worked out from the DNA. Counted in this sample were 100,000 to 130,000 clones; about three quarters of them appeared once. Clones ranked in the top ten supply about 2% of the sample.

Whole blood was collected in K2EDTA tubes by collaborating institutions according to the institutions' own protocols. Collaborator samples were shipped for TCRbeta analysis as frozen whole blood, isolated PBMCs, or DNA extracted from either sample type. Overall study results and their limits: How much clinical and demographic metadata was included differed by source and by participant, and the metadata was provided uncurated.

Concerning this clone itself: Its antigen is currently not known. Within one base of it there is no much larger clone, and no base qualities were kept.

The receptor was derived from a woman aged 40-49 years with acute or convalescent COVID-19. Sequencing used peripheral blood. This chain joins TRBV3-1 (or the pseudogene TRBV3-2) to TRBJ2-5, and TRBD1 matches 7 of the central bases. The nucleotide sequence reads TGTGCCAGCAGCCAAGAGAGGGGGCAGATCCAAGAGACCCAGTACTTC. This is translated as CASSQERGQIQETQYF.